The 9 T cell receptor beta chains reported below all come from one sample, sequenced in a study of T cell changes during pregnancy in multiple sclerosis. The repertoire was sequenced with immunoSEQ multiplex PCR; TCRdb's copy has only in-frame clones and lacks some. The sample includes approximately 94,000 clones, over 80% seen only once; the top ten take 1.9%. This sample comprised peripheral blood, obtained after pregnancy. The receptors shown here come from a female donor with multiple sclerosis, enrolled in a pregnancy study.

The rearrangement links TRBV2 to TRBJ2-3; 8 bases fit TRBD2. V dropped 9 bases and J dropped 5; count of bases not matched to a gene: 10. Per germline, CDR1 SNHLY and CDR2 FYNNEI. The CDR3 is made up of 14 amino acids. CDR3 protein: CAREPGLDLDTQYF. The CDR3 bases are TGTGCCAGGGAGCCGGGACTAGATCTAGATACGCAGTATTTT.

CDR3: CASTQGLEETQYF. The CDR3 DNA sequence: TGTGCCAGCACTCAGGGACTAGAAGAGACCCAGTACTTC. This chain uses TRBV6-5 with TRBJ2-5, with 8 bases fitting TRBD2. V lost 7 bases to trimming and J lost 3 bases; unmatched junction nucleotides: 4. Germline CDR1 reads MNHEY; CDR2 reads SVGAGI. The CDR3 totals 13 residues.

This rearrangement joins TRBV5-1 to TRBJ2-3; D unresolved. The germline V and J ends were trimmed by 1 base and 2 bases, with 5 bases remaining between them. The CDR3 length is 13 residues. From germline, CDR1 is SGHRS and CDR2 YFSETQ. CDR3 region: CASSLPNTDTQYF. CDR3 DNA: TGCGCCAGCAGCTTGCCAAACACAGATACGCAGTATTTT.

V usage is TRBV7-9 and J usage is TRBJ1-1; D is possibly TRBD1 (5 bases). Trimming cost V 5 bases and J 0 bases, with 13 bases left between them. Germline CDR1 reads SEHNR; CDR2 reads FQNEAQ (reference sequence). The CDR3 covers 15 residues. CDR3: CASSQTAGMNTEAFF. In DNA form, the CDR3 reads TGTGCCAGCAGCCAAACCGCAGGGATGAACACTGAAGCTTTCTTT.

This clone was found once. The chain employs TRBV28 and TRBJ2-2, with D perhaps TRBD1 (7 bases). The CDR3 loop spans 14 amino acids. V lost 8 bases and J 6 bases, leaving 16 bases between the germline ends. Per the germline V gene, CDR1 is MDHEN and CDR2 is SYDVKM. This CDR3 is CASQLTGEAGELFF. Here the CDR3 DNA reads TGTGCCAGCCAATTAACAGGGGAGGCCGGGGAGCTGTTTTTT.

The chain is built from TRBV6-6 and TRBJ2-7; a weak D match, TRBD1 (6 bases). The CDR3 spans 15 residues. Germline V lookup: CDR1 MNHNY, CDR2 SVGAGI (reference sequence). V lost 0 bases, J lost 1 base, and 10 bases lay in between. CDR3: CASSYSTGESYEQYF. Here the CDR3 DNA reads TGTGCCAGCAGTTACTCGACAGGAGAATCCTACGAGCAGTACTTC.

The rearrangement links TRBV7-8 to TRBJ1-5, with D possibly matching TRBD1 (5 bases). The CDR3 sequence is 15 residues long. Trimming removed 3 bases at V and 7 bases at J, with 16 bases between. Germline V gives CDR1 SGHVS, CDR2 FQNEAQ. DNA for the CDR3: TGTGCCAGCAGCTTTGCCCTCGGACAACAACAGCCCCAGCATTTT. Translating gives CASSFALGQQQPQHF.

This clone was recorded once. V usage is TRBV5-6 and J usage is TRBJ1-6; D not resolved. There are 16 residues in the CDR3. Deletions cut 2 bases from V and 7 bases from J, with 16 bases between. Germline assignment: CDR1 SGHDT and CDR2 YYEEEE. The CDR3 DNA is TGTGCCAGCAGCTTTAGGTCAGGTACGAACAATTCACCCCTCCACTTT. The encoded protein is CASSFRSGTNNSPLHF. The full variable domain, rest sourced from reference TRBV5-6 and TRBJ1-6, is DAGVTQSPTHLIKTRGQQVTLRCSPKSGHDTVSWYQQALGQGPQFIFQYYEEEERQRGNFPDRFSGHQFPNYSSELNVNALLLGDSALYLCASSFRSGTNNSPLHFGNGTRLTVT.

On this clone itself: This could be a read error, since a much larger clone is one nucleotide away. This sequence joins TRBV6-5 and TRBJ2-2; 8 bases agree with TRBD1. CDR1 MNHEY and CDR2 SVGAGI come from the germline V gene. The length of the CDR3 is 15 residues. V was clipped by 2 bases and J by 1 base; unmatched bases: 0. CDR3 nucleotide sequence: TGTGCCAGCAGTTACGGACAGGGGAACACCGGGGAGCTGTTTTTT. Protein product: CASSYGQGNTGELFF.